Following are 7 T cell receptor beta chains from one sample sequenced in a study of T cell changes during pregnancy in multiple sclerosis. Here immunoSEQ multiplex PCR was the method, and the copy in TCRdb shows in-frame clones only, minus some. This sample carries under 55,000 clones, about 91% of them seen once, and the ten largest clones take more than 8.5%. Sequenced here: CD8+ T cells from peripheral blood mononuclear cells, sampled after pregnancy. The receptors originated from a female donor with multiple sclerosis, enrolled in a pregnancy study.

The CDR3 sequence is CASSYLGARGYTF. As DNA, the CDR3 is TGTGCCAGCAGTTACCTGGGGGCGCGCGGCTACACCTTC. The rearrangement joins TRBV6-5 to TRBJ1-2; a possible D gene is TRBD1 (6 bases). CDR3 length: 13 amino acids. V lost 2 bases and J lost 8, with 12 bases in between. From germline, CDR1 is MNHEY and CDR2 SVGAGI.

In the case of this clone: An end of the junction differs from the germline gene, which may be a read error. CDR3 in amino acids: CASSPSVVNTEAFF. DNA of the CDR3: TGCGCCAGCAGCCCTAGCGTTGTGAACACTGAAGCTTTCTTT. The chain employs TRBV13 and TRBJ1-1, with D unclear. CDR3 length: 14 amino acids. The germline V gene has CDR1 PRHDT and CDR2 FYEKMQ (reference sequence).

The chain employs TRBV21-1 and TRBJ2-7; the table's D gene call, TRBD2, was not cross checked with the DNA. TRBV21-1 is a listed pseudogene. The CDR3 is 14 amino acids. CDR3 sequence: CATKRAGASYEQYF. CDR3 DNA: TGTGCCACCAAGCGGGCGGGGGCCTCCTACGAGCAGTACTTC.

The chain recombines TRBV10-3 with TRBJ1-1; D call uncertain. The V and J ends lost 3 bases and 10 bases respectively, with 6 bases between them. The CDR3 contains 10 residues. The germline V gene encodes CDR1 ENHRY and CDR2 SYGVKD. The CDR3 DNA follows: TGTGCCATCAGTGACGGGGTAGCTTTCTTT. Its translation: CAISDGVAFF.

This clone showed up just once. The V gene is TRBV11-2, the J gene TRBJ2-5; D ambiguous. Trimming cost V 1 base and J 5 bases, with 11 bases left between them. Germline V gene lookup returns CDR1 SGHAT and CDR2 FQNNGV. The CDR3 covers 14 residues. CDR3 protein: CASSLAVVRETQYF. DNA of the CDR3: TGTGCCAGCAGCTTAGCGGTGGTTCGTGAGACCCAGTACTTC. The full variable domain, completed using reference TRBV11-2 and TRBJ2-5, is EAGVAQSPRYKIIEKRQSVAFWCNPISGHATLYWYQQILGQGPKLLIQFQNNGVVDDSQLPKDRFSAERLKGVDSTLKIQPAKLEDSAVYLCASSLAVVRETQYFGPGTRLLVL.

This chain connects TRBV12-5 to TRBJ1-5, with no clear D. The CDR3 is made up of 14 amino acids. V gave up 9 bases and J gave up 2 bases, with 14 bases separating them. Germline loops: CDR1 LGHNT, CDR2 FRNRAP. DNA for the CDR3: TGTGCTAGCAATTATGGTGAGGGCAATCAGCCCCAGCATTTT. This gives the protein CASNYGEGNQPQHF.

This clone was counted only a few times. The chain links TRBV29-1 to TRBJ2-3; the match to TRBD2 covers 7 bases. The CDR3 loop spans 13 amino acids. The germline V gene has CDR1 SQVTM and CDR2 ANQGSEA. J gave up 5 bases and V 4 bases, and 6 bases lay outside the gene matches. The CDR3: CSVGAGEEDTQYF. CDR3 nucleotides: TGCAGCGTTGGGGCGGGGGAGGAAGATACGCAGTATTTT.